The entry below describes one TCR beta chain. The antigen remains undetermined. Here the CDR3 omits its conserved ending phenylalanine or tryptophan, so a read error is the likely source. The CDR3 is 16 residues long. J was trimmed by 7 bases and V by 4 bases; bases with no gene match: 11. CDR1 LGHNA and CDR2 YNFKEQ come from the germline V gene. The sample belongs to a study of T cell repertoires in cytomegalovirus infection. Study background: CMV infection together with matching HLA type was indicated by public TCR beta signatures. Overall study findings and caveats: Cumulative frequency of public TCR beta families picked out carriers of CMV plus the relevant HLA. Clonotype analysis showed dominance of the ex vivo response by HLA-C-restricted CMV-specific TCR beta clonotypes.

TCRdb analysed the reads with MiXCR anew, one entry per CDR3 protein. This repertoire shows around 450,000 distinct CDR3 sequences, 31% found once; its top ten account for roughly an eighth. This chain joins TRBV4-2 and TRBJ2-1, with TRBD2 matching over 9 bases. The specimen sequenced was PBMCs. The source is a human donor in good health (CMV status not recorded). Some clones in this sample may be carry-over from other donors' samples. DNA of the CDR3: TGTGCCAGCAGCCGCCAGGGACTAGCCCTCGAGAATGAGCAGTTCTTA. It yields the protein CASSRQGLALENEQFL.